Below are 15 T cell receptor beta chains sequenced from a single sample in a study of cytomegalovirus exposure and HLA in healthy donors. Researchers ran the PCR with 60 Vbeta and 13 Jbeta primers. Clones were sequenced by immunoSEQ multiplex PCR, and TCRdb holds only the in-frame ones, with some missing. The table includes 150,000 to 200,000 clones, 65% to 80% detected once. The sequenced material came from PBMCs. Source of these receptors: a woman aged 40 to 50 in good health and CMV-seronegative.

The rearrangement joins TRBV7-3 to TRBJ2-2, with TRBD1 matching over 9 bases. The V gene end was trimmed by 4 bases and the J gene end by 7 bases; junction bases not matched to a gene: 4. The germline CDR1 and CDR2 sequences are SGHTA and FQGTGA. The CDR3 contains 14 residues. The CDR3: CASSSTGGNGELFF. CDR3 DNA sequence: TGTGCCAGCAGCTCGACAGGGGGAAACGGGGAGCTGTTTTTT.

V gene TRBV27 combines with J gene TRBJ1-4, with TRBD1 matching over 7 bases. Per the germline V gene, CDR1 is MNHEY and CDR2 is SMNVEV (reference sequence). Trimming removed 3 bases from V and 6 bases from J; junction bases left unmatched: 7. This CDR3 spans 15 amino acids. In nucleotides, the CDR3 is TGTGCCAGCAGTTTTGCCGGGACAGATTATGAAAAACTGTTTTTT. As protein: CASSFAGTDYEKLFF.

The CDR3 bases are TGTGCCAGCAGCCCGAGGGGACAGTTTGGCACTGAAGCTTTCTTT. Its translation: CASSPRGQFGTEAFF. The chain joins TRBV9 to TRBJ1-1; the match to TRBD1 covers 7 bases. The CDR3 runs 15 residues. The V gene end was trimmed by 4 bases and the J gene end by 4 bases; junction bases not matched to a gene: 10. Germline CDR1 reads SGDLS; CDR2 reads YYNGEE.

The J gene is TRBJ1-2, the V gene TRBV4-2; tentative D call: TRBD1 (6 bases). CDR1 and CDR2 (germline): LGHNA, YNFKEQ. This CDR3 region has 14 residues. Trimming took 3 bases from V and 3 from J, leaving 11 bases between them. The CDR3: CASSQDRLDYGYTF. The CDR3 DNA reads TGTGCCAGCAGCCAGGACAGATTGGACTATGGCTACACCTTC.

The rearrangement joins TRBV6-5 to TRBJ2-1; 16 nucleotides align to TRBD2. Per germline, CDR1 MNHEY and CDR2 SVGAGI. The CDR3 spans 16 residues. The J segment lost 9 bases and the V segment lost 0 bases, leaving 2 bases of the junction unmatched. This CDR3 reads CASSYSGTSGRGEQFF. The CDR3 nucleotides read TGTGCCAGCAGTTACTCCGGGACTAGCGGGAGGGGTGAGCAGTTCTTC.

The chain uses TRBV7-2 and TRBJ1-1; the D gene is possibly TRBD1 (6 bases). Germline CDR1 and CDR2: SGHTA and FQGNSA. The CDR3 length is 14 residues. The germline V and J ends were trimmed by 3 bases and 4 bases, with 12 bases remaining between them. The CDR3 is CASSFPIGGTEAFF. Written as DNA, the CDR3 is TGTGCCAGCAGCTTCCCAATAGGGGGCACTGAAGCTTTCTTT.

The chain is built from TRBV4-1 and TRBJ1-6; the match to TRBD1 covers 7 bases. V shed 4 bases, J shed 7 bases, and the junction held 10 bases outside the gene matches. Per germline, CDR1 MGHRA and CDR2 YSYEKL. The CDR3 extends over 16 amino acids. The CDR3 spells CASSLGPGQTNSPLHF. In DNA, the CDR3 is TGCGCCAGCAGCCTCGGACCGGGACAGACCAATTCACCCCTCCACTTT.

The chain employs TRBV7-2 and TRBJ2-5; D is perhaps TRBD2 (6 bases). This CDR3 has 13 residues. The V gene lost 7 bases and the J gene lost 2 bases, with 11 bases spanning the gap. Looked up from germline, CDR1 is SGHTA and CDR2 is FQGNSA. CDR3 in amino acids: CASNLGGQETQYF. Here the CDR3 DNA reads TGTGCCAGCAACTTGGGGGGACAAGAGACCCAGTACTTC.

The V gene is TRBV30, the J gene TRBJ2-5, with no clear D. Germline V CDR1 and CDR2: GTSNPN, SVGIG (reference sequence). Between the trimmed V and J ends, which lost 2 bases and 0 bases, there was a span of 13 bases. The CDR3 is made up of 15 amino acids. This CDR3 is CAWSYSYSYQETQYF. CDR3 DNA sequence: TGTGCCTGGAGTTACAGCTATTCTTACCAAGAGACCCAGTACTTC.

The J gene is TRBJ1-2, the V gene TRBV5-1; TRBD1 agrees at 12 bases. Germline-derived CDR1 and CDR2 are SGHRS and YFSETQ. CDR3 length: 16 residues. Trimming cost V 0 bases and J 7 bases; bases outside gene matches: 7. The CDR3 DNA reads TGCGCCAGCAGCTTGGGGGACAGGGGGCGTTGGAGTGGCTACACCTTC. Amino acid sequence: CASSLGDRGRWSGYTF. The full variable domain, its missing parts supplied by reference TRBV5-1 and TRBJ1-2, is KAGVTQTPRYLIKTRGQQVTLSCSPISGHRSVSWYQQTPGQGLQFLFEYFSETQRNKGNFPGRFSGRQFSNSRSEMNVSTLELGDSALYLCASSLGDRGRWSGYTFGSGTRLTVV.

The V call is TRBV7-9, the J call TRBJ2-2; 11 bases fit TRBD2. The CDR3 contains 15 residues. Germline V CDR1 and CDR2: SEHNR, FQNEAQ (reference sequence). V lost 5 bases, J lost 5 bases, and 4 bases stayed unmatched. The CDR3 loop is CASSPRLAGTGELFF. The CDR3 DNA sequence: TGTGCCAGCAGCCCTCGACTAGCGGGAACCGGGGAGCTGTTTTTT. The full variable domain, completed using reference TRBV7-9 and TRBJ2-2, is DTGVSQNPRHKITKRGQNVTFRCDPISEHNRLYWYRQTLGQGPEFLTYFQNEAQLEKSRLLSDRFSAERPKGSFSTLEIQRTEQGDSAMYLCASSPRLAGTGELFFGEGSRLTVL.

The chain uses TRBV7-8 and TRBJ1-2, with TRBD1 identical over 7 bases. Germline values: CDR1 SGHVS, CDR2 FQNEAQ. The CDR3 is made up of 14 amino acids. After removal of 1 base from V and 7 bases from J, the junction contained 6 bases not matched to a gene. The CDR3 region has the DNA TGTGCCAGCAGCTTAGGGGACAGTTTGCGTGGCTACACCTTC. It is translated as CASSLGDSLRGYTF.

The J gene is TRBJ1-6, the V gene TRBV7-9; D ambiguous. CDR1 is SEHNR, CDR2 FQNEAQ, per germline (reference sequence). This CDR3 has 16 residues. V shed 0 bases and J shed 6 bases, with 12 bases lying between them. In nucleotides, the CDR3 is TGTGCCAGCAGCTTAGCGGTCGGACTTCTTAATTCACCCCTCCACTTT. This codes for CASSLAVGLLNSPLHF.

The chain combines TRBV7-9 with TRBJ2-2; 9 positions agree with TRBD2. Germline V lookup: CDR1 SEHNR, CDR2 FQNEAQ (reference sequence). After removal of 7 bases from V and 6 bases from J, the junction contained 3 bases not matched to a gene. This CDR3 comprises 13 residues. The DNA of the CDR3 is TGTGCCAGCAAGGAGCGGGAGGCCGGGGAGCTGTTTTTT. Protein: CASKEREAGELFF.

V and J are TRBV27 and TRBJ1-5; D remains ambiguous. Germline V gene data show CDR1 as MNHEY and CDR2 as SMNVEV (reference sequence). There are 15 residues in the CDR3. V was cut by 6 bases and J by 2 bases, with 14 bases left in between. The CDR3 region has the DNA TGTGCCAGCAGCGGCCGAGGAGGAGGCAATCAGCCCCAGCATTTT. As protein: CASSGRGGGNQPQHF.